This passage covers 21 T cell receptor beta chains from one sample sequenced in a study of response to subunit inactivated influenza vaccine. TCRdb reprocessed the RT-PCR reads with MiXCR, giving one entry per CDR3 protein. Of fewer than 700,000 distinct CDR3 sequences listed, 13% are singletons. The material was PBMCs from blood, obtained roughly 47 days after vaccination. The receptors come from a man in his fifties who received an inactivated influenza vaccine.

Ten or more counts support this clonotype. This chain connects TRBV10-3 to TRBJ1-1; D gene ambiguous. The germline V gene has CDR1 ENHRY and CDR2 SYGVKD. The CDR3 contains 13 residues. V was shortened by 0 bases and J by 10 bases, with 12 bases between the two germline ends. CDR3 nucleotide sequence: TGTGCCATCAGTGAGTCATCTCGGGCGAGAGCTTTCTTT. Residues: CAISESSRARAFF.

This sequence joins TRBV5-1 and TRBJ2-1, with 12 bases that match TRBD1. The CDR3 is 15 residues long. In germline, CDR1 is SGHRS, CDR2 YFSETQ. V was clipped by 3 bases and J by 8 bases; unmatched bases: 6. CDR3 sequence: CASSSGQGAFDEQFF. In DNA form, the CDR3 reads TGCGCCAGCAGCTCGGGACAGGGGGCTTTCGATGAGCAGTTCTTC.

This clonotype was seen repeatedly, ten times or more. The chain has TRBV27 and TRBJ1-5; TRBD1 aligns across 7 bases. The germline gives CDR1 MNHEY, CDR2 SMNVEV (reference sequence). The CDR3 spans 17 residues. The J segment lost 6 bases and the V segment lost 4 bases, leaving 15 bases of the junction unmatched. Here the CDR3 reads CASSSKRQGWNSQPQHF. The CDR3, as DNA: TGTGCCAGCAGTTCAAAAAGACAGGGTTGGAATAGTCAGCCCCAGCATTTT.

This chain connects TRBV12-3 or TRBV12-4 to TRBJ2-3; possibly TRBD1 or TRBD2 for D (6 bases each). The CDR3 runs 15 residues. The V and J ends lost 2 bases and 4 bases respectively, with 13 bases between them. The CDR3 reads CASSLSAGGADTQYF. CDR3 sequence (DNA): TGTGCCAGCAGTTTATCGGCCGGGGGCGCAGATACGCAGTATTTT.

This clonotype came up many times. This chain connects TRBV20-1 to TRBJ1-2; 7 bases line up with TRBD1. CDR1 and CDR2 (germline): DFQATT, SNEGSKA (reference sequence). The V and J ends lost 5 bases and 4 bases, in that order; junction bases with no gene match: 7. The CDR3 contains 13 residues. The CDR3 DNA is TGCAGTGCTTCGCGACAGGGAGGCTATGGCTACACCTTC. Encoded protein: CSASRQGGYGYTF.

This clonotype was observed at least ten times. The chain combines TRBV4-2 with TRBJ2-2, with D perhaps matching TRBD1 (5 bases). V lost 0 bases, J lost 5 bases, and 13 bases lay in between. The CDR3 consists of 16 residues. Germline V gene data show CDR1 as LGHNA and CDR2 as YNFKEQ. The CDR3 spells CASSQDPGAYTGELFF. In DNA form, the CDR3 reads TGTGCCAGCAGCCAAGATCCTGGGGCTTATACCGGGGAGCTGTTTTTT.

This clonotype was counted a few times. The chain is built from TRBV20-1 and TRBJ2-7; 7 nucleotides agree with TRBD1. The CDR3 is 13 residues long. CDR1 DFQATT and CDR2 SNEGSKA come from the germline V gene (reference sequence). With V trimmed by 5 bases and J by 2 bases, 6 bases remained unmatched. CDR3 DNA sequence: TGCAGTGCTGGGGGACAGAATACCTACGAGCAGTACTTC. Translated: CSAGGQNTYEQYF.

This clonotype was counted between two and nine times. The CDR3 nucleotides read TGTGCCATCGGCCGACCTGGCACTAGCTACGAGCAGTACTTC. The encoded protein is CAIGRPGTSYEQYF. The V gene is TRBV10-3, the J gene TRBJ2-7, with TRBD2 as a possible D gene (5 bases). The CDR3 has 14 amino acids. Germline values: CDR1 ENHRY, CDR2 SYGVKD. V gave up 8 bases and J gave up 3 bases, with 17 bases separating them.

This clonotype was counted only a few times. This rearrangement joins TRBV15 to TRBJ2-1; 11 bases align to TRBD2. CDR1 and CDR2 (germline): LNHNV, YYDKDF (reference sequence). This CDR3 contains 15 residues. V trimming: 5 bases; J trimming: 7 bases; junction bases outside the gene matches: 7. The CDR3 is CATSGGLAVGNEQFF. CDR3 DNA sequence: TGTGCCACCAGCGGGGGACTAGCGGTAGGTAATGAGCAGTTCTTC.

This clonotype was detected ten times or more. The chain recombines TRBV20-1 with TRBJ2-5; 8 nucleotides match TRBD2. CDR3 size: 13 residues. Trimming cost V 7 bases and J 6 bases; bases outside gene matches: 10. CDR1 is DFQATT, CDR2 SNEGSKA, per germline (reference sequence). CDR3 sequence (DNA): TGCAGTGGGTGGTCCAGCGGGGGAAAGACCCAGTACTTC. Protein product: CSGWSSGGKTQYF.

This sequence joins TRBV20-1 and TRBJ2-7; TRBD2 might be the D (6 bases). The CDR3 contains 15 residues. V lost 5 bases, J lost 6 bases, and 23 bases lay in between. Germline V gene lookup returns CDR1 DFQATT and CDR2 SNEGSKA (reference sequence). CDR3 sequence (DNA): TGCAGTGCTCCGATTGTACCGGGACTGGCGGTCGAGCAGTACTTC. The encoded protein is CSAPIVPGLAVEQYF.

There are many counts of this clonotype. The chain joins TRBV18 to TRBJ1-1; D is uncertain. Germline lookup yields CDR1 KGHSH and CDR2 LQKENI. This CDR3 comprises 13 residues. V shed 6 bases and J shed 0 bases, with 8 bases lying between them. The CDR3 loop reads CASSLEMNTEAFF. Here the CDR3 DNA reads TGTGCCAGCTCCCTCGAAATGAACACTGAAGCTTTCTTT.

The chain couples TRBV9 to TRBJ1-5; D is unresolved. This CDR3 is 15 amino acids long. Trimming left V 2 bases short and J 4 bases short, with 13 bases between. Germline V lookup: CDR1 SGDLS, CDR2 YYNGEE. This CDR3 reads CASSVSTGENQPQHF. The CDR3 DNA is TGTGCCAGCAGCGTTTCGACGGGAGAAAATCAGCCCCAGCATTTT. The full variable domain, rest sourced from reference TRBV9 and TRBJ1-5, is DSGVTQTPKHLITATGQRVTLRCSPRSGDLSVYWYQQSLDQGLQFLIQYYNGEERAKGNILERFSAQQFPDLHSELNLSSLELGDSALYFCASSVSTGENQPQHFGDGTRLSIL.

The V and J genes are TRBV7-8 and TRBJ2-5; 7 nucleotides agree with TRBD2. CDR1 is SGHVS, CDR2 FQNEAQ, per germline. The CDR3 is made up of 16 amino acids. Losses at the gene ends were 7 bases for V and 5 bases for J; bases not matched to a gene: 16. The CDR3 here is CASTPSREALGETQYF. The CDR3 DNA is TGTGCCAGCACCCCTTCTCGGGAGGCCCTAGGGGAGACCCAGTACTTC.

This clonotype was counted a few times. The V gene is TRBV7-2, the J gene TRBJ2-7, with D perhaps matching TRBD1 or TRBD2 (7 bases each). Trimming took off 6 bases at V and 0 bases at J, with 15 bases between the two ends. The CDR3 covers 15 residues. The V gene's germline CDR1 is SGHTA and CDR2 FQGNSA. This chain's CDR3 is CASRGGGQPSYEQYF. In DNA, the CDR3 is TGTGCCAGCAGGGGGGGGGGACAGCCCTCCTACGAGCAGTACTTC.

This clonotype turned up a few times. The chain couples TRBV21-1 to TRBJ2-3; the table's D call of TRBD2 was not tested on the DNA. TRBV21-1 is deemed a pseudogene. The CDR3 totals 14 residues. CDR3 in amino acids: CATAPPWGTDTQYF. In DNA form, the CDR3 reads TGTGCCACGGCCCCTCCGTGGGGTACAGATACGCAGTATTTT.

Concerning this clonotype: A read error may explain this, as a much larger clone is one base away. The J gene is TRBJ2-5, the V gene TRBV12-3 or TRBV12-4; D perhaps matches TRBD1 (6 bases). This CDR3 is built from 14 residues. The CDR3 loop is CASSTLDSQESQYF. The CDR3 DNA is TGTGCCAGCAGTACGTTGGACAGCCAAGAGTCCCAGTACTTC.

This chain links TRBV23-1 with TRBJ2-5; D call uncertain. TRBV23-1 is an ORF; its function is uncertain. The CDR3 length is 14 residues. Trimming shortened V by 0 bases and J by 13 bases, and 18 bases separated the two germline ends. CDR3 sequence: CASSQSLTLALGYF. DNA for the CDR3: TGCGCCAGCAGTCAATCGTTAACATTAGCCCTCGGGTACTTC.

As concerns this clonotype: This clone may be a read error of a much larger clone one base away. V usage is TRBV9 and J usage is TRBJ2-5, with TRBD2 matching over 7 bases. CDR1 is SGDLS, CDR2 YYNGEE, per germline. The CDR3 length is 15 residues. As DNA, the CDR3 is TGTGCCAGCAGCGTATCGGGAGGTTGGCAAGATACCCAGTACTTC. Residues: CASSVSGGWQDTQYF.

The gene calls are TRBV15 and TRBJ2-5; D is ambiguous. V lost 3 bases and J 3 bases, leaving 14 bases between the germline ends. Per the germline V gene, CDR1 is LNHNV and CDR2 is YYDKDF (reference sequence). This CDR3 has 15 residues. This chain's CDR3 is CATSSIRTVKETQYF. The CDR3 bases are TGTGCCACCAGCAGTATAAGGACGGTAAAAGAGACCCAGTACTTC.

The J gene is TRBJ2-1, the V gene TRBV14; D call uncertain. The V gene's germline CDR1 is SGHDN and CDR2 FVKESK. CDR3 length equals 13 residues. V lost 4 bases, J lost 3 bases, and 7 bases lay in between. CDR3 loop: CASSRFDYNEQFF. CDR3 sequence (DNA): TGTGCCAGCAGCCGTTTCGACTACAATGAGCAGTTCTTC. The whole variable domain, filled in from reference TRBV14 and TRBJ2-1, reads EAGVTQFPSHSVIEKGQTVTLRCDPISGHDNLYWYRRVMGKEIKFLLHFVKESKQDESGMPNNRFLAERTGGTYSTLKVQPAELEDSGVYFCASSRFDYNEQFFGPGTRLTVL.